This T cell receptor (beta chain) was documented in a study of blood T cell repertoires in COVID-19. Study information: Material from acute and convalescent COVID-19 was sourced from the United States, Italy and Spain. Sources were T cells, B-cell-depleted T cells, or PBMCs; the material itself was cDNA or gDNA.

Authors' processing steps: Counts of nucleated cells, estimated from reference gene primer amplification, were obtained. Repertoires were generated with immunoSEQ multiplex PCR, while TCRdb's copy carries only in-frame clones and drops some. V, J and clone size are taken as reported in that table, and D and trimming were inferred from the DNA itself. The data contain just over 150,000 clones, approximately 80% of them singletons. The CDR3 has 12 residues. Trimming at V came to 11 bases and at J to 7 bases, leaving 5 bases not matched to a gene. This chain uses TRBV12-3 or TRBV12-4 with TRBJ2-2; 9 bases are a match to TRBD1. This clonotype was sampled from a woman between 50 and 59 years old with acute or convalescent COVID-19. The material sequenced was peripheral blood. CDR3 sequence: CAGQGFHGELFF. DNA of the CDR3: TGTGCCGGACAGGGGTTTCACGGGGAGCTGTTTTTT.